A single sample gave rise to the 17 T cell receptor beta chains below, sequenced in a study of T cells in localized non-small cell lung cancer (TCRdb year 2020). Libraries were built with the immunoSEQ multiplex PCR assay. This is the immuneACCESS table as TCRdb keeps it, with only in-frame sequences that have V and J called. A part of the clones is gone; compared with another copy, unresolved V genes explain less than half, and the rest is unexplained. Here the sample has about 1,100 clones; 20% to 25% occur a single time. Jointly, the top ten make up approximately 29% of the sample. Specimen: normal lung tissue next to the tumor, collected before any cancer treatment. These receptor sequences come from a male donor aged 60 or over with stage I lung adenocarcinoma.

By sample share, this clone is medium-sized. The V call is TRBV25-1, the J call TRBJ2-1; D call uncertain. The CDR3 is 14 amino acids. CDR1 is MGHDK and CDR2 is SYGVNS in the germline V gene. V lost 4 bases and J lost 5, with 12 bases in between. Written as DNA, the CDR3 is TGTGCCAGCAGTGTAGCTAGTGGGCACAATGAGCAGTTCTTC. Its translation: CASSVASGHNEQFF.

The V and J genes are TRBV1 and TRBJ1-2; the table's D call, TRBD1, has no DNA check behind it. TRBV1 represents a pseudogene. The CDR3 loop spans 16 amino acids. CDR3: CASSQGADRVTYGYTF. CDR3 in DNA: TGCGCCAGCAGCCAAGGGGCGGACAGGGTTACCTATGGCTACACCTTC.

The rearrangement joins TRBV9 to TRBJ2-3; 8 positions match TRBD1. Germline V gene sequence: CDR1 SGDLS, CDR2 YYNGEE. The trim removed 4 bases at V and 4 bases at J, leaving 11 bases unmatched. CDR3 length: 16 amino acids. This CDR3 is CASSISADRVADTQYF. The CDR3 nucleotides are TGTGCCAGCAGCATCTCGGCGGACAGGGTCGCAGATACGCAGTATTTT. Filled out from reference TRBV9 and TRBJ2-3, the complete variable domain reads DSGVTQTPKHLITATGQRVTLRCSPRSGDLSVYWYQQSLDQGLQFLIQYYNGEERAKGNILERFSAQQFPDLHSELNLSSLELGDSALYFCASSISADRVADTQYFGPGTRLTVL.

The chain uses TRBV19 and TRBJ1-4; TRBD1 aligns across 7 bases. CDR1 is LNHDA and CDR2 is SQIVND in the germline V gene (reference sequence). V shed 4 bases and J 2 bases; nucleotides not matched to a gene: 4. This CDR3 has 15 amino acids. In nucleotides, the CDR3 is TGTGCCAGTAGTACCCTCAGGGGGACTAATGAAAAACTGTTTTTT. Translation: CASSTLRGTNEKLFF.

The V gene is TRBV6-8, the J gene TRBJ2-5; the D is unclear. CDR3 length equals 13 residues. Germline-derived CDR1 and CDR2 are MNHGY and SAAAGT. V was pared by 7 bases and J by 2 bases, with 11 bases between. CDR3 bases: TGTGCCAGCACTCAGACCGTGCAAGAGACCCAGTACTTC. This codes for CASTQTVQETQYF.

This chain links TRBV18 with TRBJ2-7; 10 bases align to TRBD2. J lost 4 bases, V lost 4 bases, and 4 bases had no gene match. This CDR3 comprises 14 residues. Germline V gives CDR1 KGHSH, CDR2 LQKENI. DNA for the CDR3: TGTGCCAGCTCACAAGGGACTAGCGCGTACGAGCAGTACTTC. Residues: CASSQGTSAYEQYF.

The chain is built from TRBV28 and TRBJ2-2; D might be TRBD2 (6 bases). The CDR3 has 18 residues. Germline V gives CDR1 MDHEN, CDR2 SYDVKM. Trimming pared 6 bases from V and 3 bases from J, leaving 23 bases between. The CDR3 coding sequence is TGTGCCAGCAGGGCCGGACGTAGACGACTAGAGGACACCGGGGAGCTGTTTTTT. It codes for CASRAGRRRLEDTGELFF.

This clone was observed a few times. This rearrangement joins TRBV9 to TRBJ2-3; D is undetermined. The CDR3 totals 15 residues. The V gene's germline CDR1 is SGDLS and CDR2 YYNGEE. V was trimmed by 4 bases and J by 0 bases, leaving 12 bases between them. The CDR3 DNA reads TGTGCCAGCAGCTTAGCAGCGACAAGCACAGATACGCAGTATTTT. This gives the protein CASSLAATSTDTQYF.

Within the sample, this clone is medium-sized (0.01 to 0.1%). CDR3 DNA sequence: TGTGCCAGCAGTGAGATAGGGTCCTATAATTCACCCCTCCACTTT. This encodes CASSEIGSYNSPLHF. This chain joins TRBV6-8 and TRBJ1-6; no firm D call. The CDR3 has 15 residues. V was pared by 5 bases and J by 1 base, with 9 bases between. The germline V gene has CDR1 MNHGY and CDR2 SAAAGT.

V gene TRBV15 combines with J gene TRBJ2-7, with D unresolved. The CDR3 extends over 15 amino acids. The germline gives CDR1 LNHNV, CDR2 YYDKDF (reference sequence). V lost 0 bases to trimming and J lost 0 bases, with 9 bases between them. The CDR3 bases are TGTGCCACCAGCAGAGATGCGGTGAGCTCCTACGAGCAGTACTTC. Protein sequence: CATSRDAVSSYEQYF.

By its share, this clone is medium-sized (0.01 to 0.1%). V is TRBV9 and J is TRBJ2-1; D is undetermined. The CDR3 runs to 13 residues. Trimming cost V 1 base and J 8 bases, with 10 bases left between them. Germline V gives CDR1 SGDLS, CDR2 YYNGEE. Here the CDR3 reads CASSVTGYDEQFF. For the CDR3, the DNA is TGTGCCAGCAGCGTAACCGGTTATGATGAGCAGTTCTTC.

The chain couples TRBV5-1 to TRBJ2-7; 9 nucleotides align to TRBD1. CDR1 SGHRS and CDR2 YFSETQ come from the germline V gene. The CDR3 has 16 residues. V was pared by 0 bases and J by 4 bases, with 8 bases of the junction left unmatched. The CDR3 loop reads CASSLVVTGGAYEQYF. As DNA, the CDR3 is TGCGCCAGCAGCTTGGTCGTGACAGGGGGGGCTTACGAGCAGTACTTC.

This chain links TRBV19 with TRBJ1-5, with 9 positions matching TRBD1. The CDR3 is 16 amino acids. From germline, CDR1 is LNHDA and CDR2 SQIVND (reference sequence). V trimming: 5 bases; J trimming: 3 bases; junction bases outside the gene matches: 8. The CDR3 nucleotides are TGTGCCAGTAGTCCGGGGACAGGGTTCAACAATCAGCCCCAGCATTTT. This codes for CASSPGTGFNNQPQHF. Complete variable domain (other parts from reference TRBV19 and TRBJ1-5): DGGITQSPKYLFRKEGQNVTLSCEQNLNHDAMYWYRQDPGQGLRLIYYSQIVNDFQKGDIAEGYSVSREKKESFPLTVTSAQKNPTAFYLCASSPGTGFNNQPQHFGDGTRLSIL.

Sample share makes this clone medium-sized. This chain joins TRBV11-3 and TRBJ2-2, with TRBD1 matching 12 bases. The CDR3 totals 15 residues. Trimming took 4 bases from V and 11 from J; bases not matched to a gene: 8. Germline V gene sequence: CDR1 SGHNT, CDR2 YENEEA. The CDR3 DNA sequence: TGTGCCAGCAGCTCGGCCGGGACAGGGGGCGAAGAGCTGTTTTTT. This encodes CASSSAGTGGEELFF.

The chain is built from TRBV14 and TRBJ2-5, with D perhaps TRBD2 (6 bases). Deletions cut 2 bases from V and 5 bases from J, with 12 bases between. The CDR3 extends over 14 amino acids. Germline V gene data show CDR1 as SGHDN and CDR2 as FVKESK. CDR3 nucleotide sequence: TGTGCCAGCAGCCAATTCGGGGGAGTTGAGACCCAGTACTTC. It encodes CASSQFGGVETQYF.

V gene TRBV28 combines with J gene TRBJ2-6, with D perhaps TRBD1 (5 bases). Trimming pared 4 bases from V and 0 bases from J, leaving 7 bases between. CDR1 is MDHEN and CDR2 is SYDVKM in the germline V gene. The CDR3 loop spans 15 amino acids. DNA of the CDR3: TGTGCCAGCAGTTACAGGCACTCTGGGGCCAACGTCCTGACTTTC. This encodes CASSYRHSGANVLTF.

In its sample, this clone was seen a few times. This sequence joins TRBV4-1 and TRBJ2-2; no definite D call. Trimming took off 1 base at V and 0 bases at J, with 9 bases between the two ends. Germline lookup yields CDR1 MGHRA and CDR2 YSYEKL. There are 16 residues in the CDR3. The CDR3 here is CASSQGASSNTGELFF. Written as DNA, the CDR3 is TGCGCCAGCAGCCAAGGTGCCAGCTCGAACACCGGGGAGCTGTTTTTT.